This entry lists 11 T cell receptor beta chains sequenced from one sample in a study of regulatory T cells in long-lasting Graves disease. CDR3 regions were amplified by Arm-PCR using iRepertoire HTBI primers to build TCR beta libraries. TCRdb reanalysed the multiplex PCR reads using MiXCR and keeps one entry per CDR3 protein. The sample lists about 540,000 distinct CDR3 sequences, roughly 12% seen once, with 8% to 10% in the top ten. The time point denotes: newly diagnosed GD, antithyroid drugs for less than 3 months. PBMC-derived RNA was used for the TCR library. This sample also appeared in a second study, on T cells in Graves' hyperthyroidism and ophthalmopathy.

The input for sequencing was peripheral blood mononuclear cells (PBMCs), taken at new diagnosis, from a patient treated with antithyroid drugs. The receptors derive from a man in his thirties or forties with Graves disease.

This clonotype was counted ten times or more. The chain recombines TRBV12-3 or TRBV12-4 with TRBJ1-4; possibly TRBD1 for D (5 bases). With 5 bases removed from V and 0 bases from J, the gap between germline ends came to 10 bases. The length of the CDR3 is 15 residues. The CDR3 coding sequence is TGTGCCAGCAGTGGGGGACGTGCAACTAATGAAAAACTGTTTTTT. It specifies CASSGGRATNEKLFF.

This clonotype has at least ten counts. V is TRBV6-1 and J is TRBJ1-1; D remains unclear. CDR1 and CDR2 from the germline V gene are MNHNS and SASEGT. This CDR3 has 11 residues. With 6 bases removed from V and 12 bases from J, the gap between germline ends came to 14 bases. CDR3 nucleotide sequence: TGTGCCAGCAGGGCAGGTGGAGTGACTTTCTTT. Translation: CASRAGGVTFF.

Details on this clonotype: A read error is likely here: a far larger clone is one base away. The chain couples TRBV10-1 to TRBJ1-1; no firm D call. The V end was cut by 2 bases, the J end by 1 base, with 5 bases between. Germline CDR1 and CDR2: WNHNN and SYGVQD (reference sequence). The CDR3 is 13 amino acids. The CDR3 region has the DNA TGCGCCAGCAGTGAGGTGGAGAACACTGAAGCTTTCTTT. Translation gives CASSEVENTEAFF.

CDR3 in DNA: TGCAGTGCTTCCCCGGGACAGCTAGGAAATCAGCCCCAGCATTTT. This codes for CSASPGQLGNQPQHF. The chain employs TRBV20-1 and TRBJ1-5, with 7 bases fitting TRBD1. Germline values: CDR1 DFQATT, CDR2 SNEGSKA (reference sequence). Unmatched junction bases numbered 11, after V lost 5 bases and J lost 4 bases. This CDR3 region has 15 residues.

This clonotype was counted ten times or more. The chain uses TRBV29-1 and TRBJ2-5, with no clear D. V gave up 3 bases and J gave up 2 bases, with 10 bases separating them. The CDR3 consists of 13 residues. CDR1 and CDR2 (germline): SQVTM, ANQGSEA. DNA of the CDR3: TGCAGCGTTGAGGTAGGCCGGCAAGAGACCCAGTACTTC. Protein: CSVEVGRQETQYF.

This sequence joins TRBV6-4 and TRBJ2-1; D gene unclear. Per the germline V gene, CDR1 is MRHNA and CDR2 is SNTAGT. The CDR3 runs to 15 residues. The ends were cut back, 3 bases at V and 1 base at J, with 10 bases in the middle. CDR3 sequence: CASSEGDGSYNEQFF. The CDR3 DNA sequence: TGTGCCAGCAGTGAAGGAGATGGGTCCTACAATGAGCAGTTCTTC.

This clonotype was counted only a few times. V gene TRBV18 combines with J gene TRBJ1-5; 7 bases match TRBD1. Germline V gene sequence: CDR1 KGHSH, CDR2 LQKENI. The CDR3 extends over 16 amino acids. V shed 4 bases and J 4 bases; nucleotides not matched to a gene: 10. CDR3 sequence reads: CASSRERGTVNQPQHF. In nucleotides, the CDR3 is TGTGCCAGCTCACGGGAGAGGGGGACAGTTAATCAGCCCCAGCATTTT.

This clonotype showed up many times. V usage is TRBV12-3 or TRBV12-4 and J usage is TRBJ2-7; the match to TRBD2 covers 8 bases. After removal of 5 bases from V and 6 bases from J, the junction contained 15 bases not matched to a gene. This CDR3 comprises 16 residues. As DNA, the CDR3 is TGTGCCAGCAGTGACAAAACGGGGGTAGCGGGACTCGAGCAGTACTTC. Translated, it gives CASSDKTGVAGLEQYF.

This clonotype was picked up many times. V is TRBV24-1 and J is TRBJ1-1, with 7 bases fitting TRBD1. CDR3 size: 12 residues. Germline loops: CDR1 KGHDR, CDR2 SFDVKD. V lost 6 bases and J lost 6; bases outside the gene matches: 3. The CDR3 is CATSPTGAEAFF. CDR3 DNA sequence: TGTGCCACCAGTCCTACAGGGGCTGAAGCTTTCTTT.

In this sample, this clonotype turned up many times. A read error may produce the germline difference seen at one junction end. The CDR3 spells CSARVAGSYNEQFF. CDR3 in DNA: TGCAGTGCGAGAGTAGCGGGATCCTACAATGAGCAGTTCTTC. The gene calls are TRBV20-1 and TRBJ2-1; 8 bases are a match to TRBD2. The CDR3 runs to 14 residues. Per the germline V gene, CDR1 is DFQATT and CDR2 is SNEGSKA (reference sequence).

The chain uses TRBV6-1 and TRBJ2-7; 12 positions match TRBD2. The length of the CDR3 is 15 residues. Germline V CDR1 and CDR2: MNHNS, SASEGT. Germline trimming cut 6 bases from V and 4 bases from J; bases unmatched to any gene: 7. CDR3 nucleotide sequence: TGTGCCAGCAGCCCCAGACTAGCGGGAGAGTACGAGCAGTACTTC. It is translated as CASSPRLAGEYEQYF.